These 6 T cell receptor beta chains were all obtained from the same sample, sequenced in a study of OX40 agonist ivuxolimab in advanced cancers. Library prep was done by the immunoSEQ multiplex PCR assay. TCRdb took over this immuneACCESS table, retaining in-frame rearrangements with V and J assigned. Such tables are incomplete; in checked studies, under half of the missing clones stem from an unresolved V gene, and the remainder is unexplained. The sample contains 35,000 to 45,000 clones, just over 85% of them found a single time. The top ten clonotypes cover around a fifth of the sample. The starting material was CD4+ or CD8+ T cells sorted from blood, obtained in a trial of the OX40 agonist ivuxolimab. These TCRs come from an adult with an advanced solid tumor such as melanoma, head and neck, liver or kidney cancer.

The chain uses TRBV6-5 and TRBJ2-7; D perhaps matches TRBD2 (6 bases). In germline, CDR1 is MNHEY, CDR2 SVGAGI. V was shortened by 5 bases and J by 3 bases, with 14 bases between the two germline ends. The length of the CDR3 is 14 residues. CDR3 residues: CASSVGLTLYEQYF. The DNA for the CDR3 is TGTGCCAGCAGTGTGGGACTTACCCTCTACGAGCAGTACTTC.

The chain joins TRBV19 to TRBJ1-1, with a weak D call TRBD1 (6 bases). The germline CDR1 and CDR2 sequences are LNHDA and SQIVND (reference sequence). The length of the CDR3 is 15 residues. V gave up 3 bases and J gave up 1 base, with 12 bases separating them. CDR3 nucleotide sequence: TGTGCCAGTAGTATCGACCCGACAGGGAACACTGAAGCTTTCTTT. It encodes CASSIDPTGNTEAFF.

CDR3 nucleotide sequence: TGTGCCAGCCCGGACTTACACACCGGGGAGCTGTTTTTT. Translated, it gives CASPDLHTGELFF. The V call is TRBV6-4, the J call TRBJ2-2, with D perhaps matching TRBD2 (5 bases). The CDR3 contains 13 residues. CDR1 is MRHNA and CDR2 is SNTAGT in the germline V gene. With 8 bases removed from V and 3 bases from J, the gap between germline ends came to 10 bases.

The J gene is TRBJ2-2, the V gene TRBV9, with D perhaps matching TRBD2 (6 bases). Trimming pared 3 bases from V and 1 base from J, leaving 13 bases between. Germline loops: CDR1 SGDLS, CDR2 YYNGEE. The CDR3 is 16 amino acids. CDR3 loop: CASSEPGRGNTGELFF. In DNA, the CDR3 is TGTGCCAGCAGCGAACCAGGGCGGGGGAACACCGGGGAGCTGTTTTTT.

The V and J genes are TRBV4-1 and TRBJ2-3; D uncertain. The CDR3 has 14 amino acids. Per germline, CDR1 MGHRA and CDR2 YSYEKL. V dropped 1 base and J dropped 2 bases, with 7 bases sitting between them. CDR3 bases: TGCGCCAGCAGCCAAGTCCCCCTCACAGATACGCAGTATTTT. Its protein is CASSQVPLTDTQYF.

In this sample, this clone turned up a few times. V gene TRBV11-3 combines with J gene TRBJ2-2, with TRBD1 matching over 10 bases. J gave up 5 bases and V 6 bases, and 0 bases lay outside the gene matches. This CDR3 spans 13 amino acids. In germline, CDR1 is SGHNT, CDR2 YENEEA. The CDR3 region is CASRGQGTGELFF. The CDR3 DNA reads TGTGCCAGCAGGGGACAGGGGACCGGGGAGCTGTTTTTT.